These T cell receptor beta chains were read from a single sample in a study of control samples from healthy donors and cancer patients. Clones were read by immunoSEQ multiplex PCR, and TCRdb kept only the in-frame ones, dropping some. The repertoire holds about 84,000 clones, with roughly 88% as singletons. The sample comprised PBMCs. The receptor set was obtained from a man aged 60 to 75 with head and neck cancer. Both conserved end residues are part of each CDR3. The D gene is left open where the match is weak. Not all rows give a size; the values are once, few, many and, for expanded clones, a class.

CASRLAGWGDEQFF	TGTGCCAGCAGATTAGCGGGGTGGGGGGATGAGCAGTTCTTC	TRBD2	TRBJ2-1	.	TRBV6-6
CASSEYGYTEAFF	TGTGCCAGCAGTGAATATGGATACACTGAAGCTTTCTTT	.	TRBJ1-1	.	TRBV25-1
CASSPRGQGGETQYF	TGTGCCAGCTCACCGAGAGGACAGGGAGGTGAGACCCAGTACTTC	TRBD1	TRBJ2-5	once	TRBV18
CASSTFGTAYEQYF	TGTGCCAGTAGTACCTTTGGGACAGCCTACGAGCAGTACTTC	TRBD1	TRBJ2-7	.	TRBV19
CASSWTGSGNTIYF	TGTGCCAGCAGCTGGACGGGATCTGGAAACACCATATATTTT	.	TRBJ1-3	.	TRBV5-6
CASSLNPGTVVGVNF	TGTGCCAGCAGCCTGAACCCAGGTACGGTCGTAGGAGTCAACTTT	.	TRBJ1-1	.	TRBV11-2
CASSLIGSGSPNNNEQFF	TGCGCCAGCAGCTTGATCGGTAGCGGGAGCCCCAATAACAATGAGCAGTTCTTC	TRBD2	TRBJ2-1	.	TRBV5-1
CASSFGDRAGNQPQHF	TGTGCCAGCAGCTTTGGGGACAGGGCTGGCAATCAGCCCCAGCATTTT	TRBD1	TRBJ1-5	.	TRBV7-6
CATQATSGATQYF	TGCGCCACCCAGGCGACTAGCGGAGCCACGCAGTATTTT	TRBD2	TRBJ2-3	.	TRBV5-1
CAIGGQGAGYGYTF	TGTGCCATCGGTGGACAGGGGGCAGGGTATGGCTACACCTTC	TRBD1	TRBJ1-2	once	TRBV10-3
CASSQRGRDRVGYTF	TGCGCCAGCAGCCAAAGGGGCCGGGACAGGGTTGGCTACACCTTC	TRBD1	TRBJ1-2	.	TRBV4-1
CASSQGLAGVGEQFF	TGCGCCAGCAGCCAAGGTTTAGCGGGAGTGGGTGAGCAGTTCTTC	TRBD2	TRBJ2-1	few	TRBV4-1
CASSFRENQPQHF	TGTGCCAGCAGTTTTAGGGAGAATCAGCCCCAGCATTTT	.	TRBJ1-5	once	TRBV27
CASSRRATGLNTEAFF	TGTGCCAGCAGCCGACGAGCCACAGGTTTGAACACTGAAGCTTTCTTT	.	TRBJ1-1	.	TRBV3-1/TRBV3-2
CASRQLLLGHVSQETQYF	TGCGCCAGCAGACAACTTCTTTTGGGACACGTAAGCCAAGAGACCCAGTACTTC	.	TRBJ2-5	.	TRBV5-1
CASSGRRGRYEQYF	TGTGCCAGCAGTGGGCGAAGGGGAAGATACGAGCAGTACTTC	.	TRBJ2-7	.	TRBV27
CASSLRVEDTQYF	TGTGCCAGCAGCTTAAGGGTTGAAGATACGCAGTATTTT	.	TRBJ2-3	.	TRBV7-2
CASSPQLSGELFF	TGTGCCAGCAGTCCGCAACTCTCCGGGGAGCTGTTTTTT	.	TRBJ2-2	few	TRBV6-4
CASRPAGTGDNEQFF	TGTGCCAGTCGTCCTGCCGGGACAGGGGACAATGAGCAGTTCTTC	TRBD1	TRBJ2-1	.	TRBV7-2
CASRLRPGRSYEQYF	TGTGCCAGCAGGCTCAGACCGGGACGGAGCTACGAGCAGTACTTC	.	TRBJ2-7	once	TRBV2
CASGKDRGTDTQYF	TGTGCCAGCGGGAAGGACAGGGGAACAGATACGCAGTATTTT	TRBD1	TRBJ2-3	.	TRBV2
CASSRTGLTDTQYF	TGTGCCAGCAGCAGGACAGGCCTCACAGATACGCAGTATTTT	TRBD1	TRBJ2-3	.	TRBV6-5
CASSLYSLLPSTDTQYF	TGCGCCAGCAGCCTTTACAGTTTACTCCCTAGCACAGATACGCAGTATTTT	.	TRBJ2-3	.	TRBV5-1
CASRTQGAGRYEQYF	TGTGCCAGCAGGACACAGGGGGCTGGAAGGTACGAGCAGTACTTC	TRBD1	TRBJ2-7	.	TRBV6-5